This is a list of T cell receptor beta chains from one sample in a study of CD8 T cells in Susac syndrome. TCRdb processed the immunoSEQ multiplex PCR reads anew with MiXCR; each CDR3 protein has one entry. The table records over 150,000 distinct CDR3 sequences, about 94% of them present only once. The source material was CD4+ T cells from PBMCs. The receptors come from a human donor with multiple sclerosis. Each CDR3 is given with its conserved first and last residue. A D gene is named only where the DNA matches it firmly. The size entry is marked missing in some rows and otherwise reads once, few, many or a size class.

clone_size	d_call	v_call	j_call	cdr3_nt	cdr3_aa
NA	TRBD2	TRBV20-1	TRBJ2-2	TGCAGTGCCAGGGGGGCTAGCGGGAGACTGAGAACCGGGGAGCTGTTTTTT	CSARGASGRLRTGELFF
NA	TRBD1	TRBV24-1	TRBJ2-1	TGTGCCACCAGTGACGCAACAGGGGGCGATGAGCAGTTCTTC	CATSDATGGDEQFF
NA	NA	TRBV30	TRBJ1-1	TGTGCCTGGAGTTCGGGACGTGCTCGAGGAGCTTTCTTT	CAWSSGRARGAFF
NA	NA	TRBV6-6	TRBJ1-2	TGTGCCAGCACCCAAGAAGGTGGTCACCCCCCCGGCTACACCTTC	CASTQEGGHPPGYTF
NA	TRBD1	TRBV6-5	TRBJ2-7	TGTGCCAGCAGTTACTCCCCAGGACAGGTGTTCCCCTACGAGCAGTACTTC	CASSYSPGQVFPYEQYF
NA	TRBD2	TRBV5-6	TRBJ2-1	TGTGCCAGCACCTTACTAGCGGGAGGGCTAAATGAGCAGTTCTTC	CASTLLAGGLNEQFF
NA	NA	TRBV27	TRBJ2-5	TGTGCCAGCAGTTTATCCCTAGGCTATTTAGAGACCCAGTACTTC	CASSLSLGYLETQYF
NA	NA	TRBV3-1	TRBJ2-7	TGTGCCAGCAGCCTTCAACCTGGCACCTCCTACGAGCAGTACTTC	CASSLQPGTSYEQYF
few	TRBD1	TRBV12-3/TRBV12-4	TRBJ2-7	TGTGCCAGCAGCTTGGACAGGTCCTACGAGCAGTACTTC	CASSLDRSYEQYF
NA	TRBD1	TRBV20-1	TRBJ1-6	TGCAGTGCTACAGAGGACAGGGGCAATTCACCCCTCCACTTT	CSATEDRGNSPLHF
NA	NA	TRBV6-2/TRBV6-3	TRBJ2-7	TGTGCCAGCAGTTACCCCCCTGCAGGGACCACCGGCGAGCAGTACTTC	CASSYPPAGTTGEQYF
once	TRBD1	TRBV10-1	TRBJ2-1	TGCGCCAGCAGTGAACAGGGGGTTGGTGAGCAGTTCTTC	CASSEQGVGEQFF
NA	NA	TRBV6-5	TRBJ1-1	TGTGCCAGCAGTTACTCTATGAGGCCTATGAACACTGAAGCTTTCTTT	CASSYSMRPMNTEAFF
NA	TRBD1	TRBV10-2	TRBJ2-1	TGCGCCAGCACCGGGACAGGGGGGCTTCAAAAGGGTGAGCAGTTCTTC	CASTGTGGLQKGEQFF
NA	TRBD2	TRBV5-1	TRBJ2-2	TGCGCCAGCAGCCCTCCGGGGCGGGAGGGATCCGGGGAGCTGTTTTTT	CASSPPGREGSGELFF
few	TRBD1	TRBV24-1	TRBJ2-5	TGTGCCACCAGTGACGGGACCGGGACAGGCCCATCACAAGAGACCCAGTACTTC	CATSDGTGTGPSQETQYF
NA	NA	TRBV3-1	TRBJ2-1	TGTGCCAGCAGCCTCACGGACGCCAATGAGCAGTTCTTC	CASSLTDANEQFF
NA	TRBD1	TRBV7-2	TRBJ1-1	TGTGCCAGCAGCTTTGGACAGGCCCCGGGGACTGAAGCTTTCTTT	CASSFGQAPGTEAFF
NA	NA	TRBV27	TRBJ2-3	TGTGCCAGCAGTTCTCAGTGGGATTTTGGCACAGATACGCAGTATTTT	CASSSQWDFGTDTQYF
NA	NA	TRBV7-9	TRBJ2-3	TGTGCCAGCAGTGGCAGGTCCCTCACAGATACGCAGTATTTT	CASSGRSLTDTQYF
few	NA	TRBV5-1	TRBJ2-2	TGCGCCAGCAGCGCTGACAGGATGTACACCGGGGAGCTGTTTTTT	CASSADRMYTGELFF
NA	NA	TRBV20-1	TRBJ2-5	TGCAGTGCTAGGAGAGGGTCGGAGACCCAGTACTTC	CSARRGSETQYF
NA	NA	TRBV11-2	TRBJ2-7	TGTGCCAGCAGCCAGACGTCCTACGAGCAGTACTTC	CASSQTSYEQYF
NA	NA	TRBV7-8	TRBJ2-2	TGTGCCAGCAGCGCTACAAACACCGGGGAGCTGTTTTTT	CASSATNTGELFF
NA	NA	TRBV19	TRBJ2-4	TGTGCCAGTAGTACTCACGCAGACCAAAACATTCAGTACTTC	CASSTHADQNIQYF
NA	NA	TRBV2	TRBJ2-1	TGTGCCAGCAGGGGGTTTCAGGGAGTTGGGTACAATGAGCAGTTCTTC	CASRGFQGVGYNEQFF
NA	NA	TRBV15	TRBJ2-5	TGTGCCACCAGCAGAGATCAACGGACCCAGTACTTC	CATSRDQRTQYF
NA	NA	TRBV30	TRBJ1-2	TGTGCCTGGACAGGGCTCAACTATGGCTACACCTTC	CAWTGLNYGYTF
NA	NA	TRBV9	TRBJ1-1	TGTGCCAGCAGCGGGTGGGGGGTCGGCGAAGCTTTCTTT	CASSGWGVGEAFF
NA	NA	TRBV5-1	TRBJ2-5	TGCGCCAGCAGCGCCCGGGCCCCGGATACCGAGACCCAGTACTTC	CASSARAPDTETQYF
NA	NA	TRBV4-2	TRBJ2-3	TGTGCCAGCAGCCAAGCGGCGGGGGCTGGCACAGATACGCAGTATTTT	CASSQAAGAGTDTQYF
NA	NA	TRBV5-1	TRBJ2-2	TGCGCCAGCAGCCGACGGGACACCGGGGAGCTGTTTTTT	CASSRRDTGELFF
NA	NA	TRBV20-1	TRBJ2-3	TGCAGTGCTAGATCGCCTTCTACTAGCACAGATACGCAGTATTTT	CSARSPSTSTDTQYF
NA	NA	TRBV4-3	TRBJ1-4	TGCGCCAGCAGCCATTCCCGACTTGAAAAACTGTTTTTT	CASSHSRLEKLFF
NA	TRBD1	TRBV3-1	TRBJ2-1	TGTGCCAGCAGCCAGCGGCAGGGGGTGTGGGGGGAGCAGTTCTTC	CASSQRQGVWGEQFF
once	TRBD2	TRBV11-2	TRBJ2-1	TGTGCCAGCAGAATTTTAGCGGGAGGGCCCAATGAGCAGTTCTTC	CASRILAGGPNEQFF
NA	NA	TRBV24-1	TRBJ2-5	TGTGCCACCAGTGAAGCCAGGGGAGGGGAGACCCAGTACTTC	CATSEARGGETQYF
NA	NA	TRBV12-3/TRBV12-4	TRBJ2-5	TGTGCCAGCACCAGTTCGGGTTATCAAGAGACCCAGTACTTC	CASTSSGYQETQYF
NA	NA	TRBV5-8	TRBJ2-4	TGTGCCAGCAGCCACACAGGGGAGGAAAACATTCAGTACTTC	CASSHTGEENIQYF